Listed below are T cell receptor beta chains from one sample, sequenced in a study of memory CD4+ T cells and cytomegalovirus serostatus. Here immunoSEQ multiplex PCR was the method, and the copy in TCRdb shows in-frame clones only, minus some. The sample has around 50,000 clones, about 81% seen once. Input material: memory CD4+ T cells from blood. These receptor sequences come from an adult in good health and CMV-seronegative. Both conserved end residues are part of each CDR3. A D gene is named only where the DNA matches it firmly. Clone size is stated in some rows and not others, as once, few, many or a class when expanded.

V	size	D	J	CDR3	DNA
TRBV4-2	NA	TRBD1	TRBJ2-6	CASSQWEQGAGSGANVLTF	TGTGCCAGCAGCCAATGGGAACAGGGGGCTGGCTCTGGGGCCAACGTCCTGACTTTC
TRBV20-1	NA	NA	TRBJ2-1	CSARDGIGQFF	TGCAGTGCTAGAGATGGCATTGGGCAGTTCTTC
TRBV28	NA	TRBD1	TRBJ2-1	CASSTRQGAYEQFF	TGTGCCAGCAGTACTCGACAGGGGGCGTATGAGCAGTTCTTC
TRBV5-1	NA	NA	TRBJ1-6	CASSLDPQRPLHF	TGCGCCAGCAGCTTGGACCCCCAGCGCCCCCTCCACTTT
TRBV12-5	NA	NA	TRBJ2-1	CASGLGESYNEQFF	TGTGCTAGTGGTTTAGGCGAGTCCTACAATGAGCAGTTCTTC
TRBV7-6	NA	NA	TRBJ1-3	CASSLGGGGPSSGNTIYF	TGTGCCAGCAGCTTAGGAGGTGGCGGCCCCAGCTCTGGAAACACCATATATTTT
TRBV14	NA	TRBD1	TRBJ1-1	CASSQARGRGLGVTEAFF	TGTGCCAGCAGCCAAGCGCGGGGCAGGGGGTTAGGGGTCACTGAAGCTTTCTTT
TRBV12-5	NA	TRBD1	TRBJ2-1	CASGGTGGYNEQFF	TGTGCTAGTGGCGGGACAGGGGGCTACAATGAGCAGTTCTTC
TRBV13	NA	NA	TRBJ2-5	CASSLVGGTETQYF	TGTGCCAGCAGCTTAGTAGGCGGGACAGAGACCCAGTACTTC
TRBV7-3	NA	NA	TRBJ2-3	CASSLTKGDTQYF	TGTGCCAGCAGCTTAACGAAGGGGGATACGCAGTATTTT
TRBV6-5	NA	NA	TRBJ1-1	CASSSPAEAFF	TGTGCCAGCAGTTCTCCAGCTGAAGCTTTCTTT
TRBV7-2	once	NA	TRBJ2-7	CASTPLGAVFKTYEQYF	TGTGCCAGCACCCCACTAGGTGCTGTGTTTAAGACCTACGAGCAGTACTTC
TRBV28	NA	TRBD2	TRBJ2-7	CASRTTSGRVRWGQYF	TGTGCCAGCAGGACGACTAGCGGGAGGGTCCGTTGGGGGCAGTACTTC
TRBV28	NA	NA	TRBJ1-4	CASSGQVPSEKLFF	TGTGCCAGCAGCGGGCAGGTCCCTAGTGAAAAACTGTTTTTT
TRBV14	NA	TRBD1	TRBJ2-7	CASNRQGIYEQYF	TGTGCCAGCAACCGACAGGGAATCTACGAGCAGTACTTC
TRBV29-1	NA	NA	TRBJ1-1	CSARLHEAFF	TGCAGCGCCCGCCTGCATGAAGCTTTCTTT
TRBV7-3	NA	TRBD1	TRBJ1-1	CASSSGQGLDTEAFF	TGTGCCAGCAGCTCGGGACAGGGGCTTGACACTGAAGCTTTCTTT
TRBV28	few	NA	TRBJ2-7	CASSTLLEQYF	TGTGCCAGCAGCACCCTCCTCGAGCAGTACTTC
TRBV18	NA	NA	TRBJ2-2	CASSPIANTGELFF	TGTGCCAGCTCACCAATTGCGAACACCGGGGAGCTGTTTTTT
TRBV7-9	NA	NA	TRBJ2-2	CASSFGGPALTGELFF	TGTGCCAGCAGCTTTGGGGGGCCAGCACTCACCGGGGAGCTGTTTTTT
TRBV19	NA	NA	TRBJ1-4	CASSQNRAPNEKLFF	TGTGCCAGTAGTCAAAACAGGGCCCCTAATGAAAAACTGTTTTTT
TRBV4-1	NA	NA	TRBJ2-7	CASSPSPSGLAYEQYF	TGCGCCAGCAGCCCATCCCCCTCCGGCCTTGCCTACGAGCAGTACTTC
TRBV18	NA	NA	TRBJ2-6	CASSSRHSGANVLTF	TGTGCCAGCTCATCCAGGCACTCTGGGGCCAACGTCCTGACTTTC
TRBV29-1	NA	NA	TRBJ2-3	CSVLPRGGGDTDTQYF	TGCAGCGTTCTCCCACGAGGGGGGGGTGACACAGATACGCAGTATTTT
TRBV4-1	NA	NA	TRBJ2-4	CASSQGAVRGSTKNIQYF	TGCGCCAGCAGCCAAGGTGCCGTCCGAGGGTCGACCAAAAACATTCAGTACTTC
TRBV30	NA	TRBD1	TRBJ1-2	CAWSVPRTGPANYGYTF	TGTGCCTGGAGTGTACCCAGGACAGGGCCAGCTAACTATGGCTACACCTTC
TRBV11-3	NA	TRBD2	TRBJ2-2	CASRRMGSGTQYTGELFF	TGTGCCAGCAGACGCATGGGGAGCGGGACCCAATACACCGGGGAGCTGTTTTTT
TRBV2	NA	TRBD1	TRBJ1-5	CASSYGQGNQPQHF	TGTGCCAGCAGTTATGGACAGGGCAATCAGCCCCAGCATTTT
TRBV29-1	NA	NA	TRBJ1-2	CSVGENTNYGYTF	TGCAGCGTTGGGGAGAATACTAACTATGGCTACACCTTC
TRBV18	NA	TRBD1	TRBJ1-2	CASSPGTGENGYTF	TGTGCCAGCTCCCCCGGGACAGGGGAGAATGGCTACACCTTC
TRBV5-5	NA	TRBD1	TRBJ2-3	CASSLAKGGGQGRQYF	TGTGCCAGCAGCTTGGCCAAGGGTGGGGGACAGGGCCGACAGTATTTT
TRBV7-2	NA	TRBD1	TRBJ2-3	CASSPGDRISTDTQYF	TGTGCCAGCAGCCCCGGGGACAGGATAAGCACAGATACGCAGTATTTT
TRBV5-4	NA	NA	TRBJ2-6	CASSLFSLGANVLTF	TGTGCCAGCAGCTTGTTCTCCCTTGGGGCCAACGTCCTGACTTTC
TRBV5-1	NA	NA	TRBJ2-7	CASSLETGSSYEQYF	TGCGCCAGCAGCTTGGAAACGGGGAGCTCCTACGAGCAGTACTTC
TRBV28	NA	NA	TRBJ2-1	CASSSLGHATNNEQFF	TGTGCCAGCAGTTCGCTGGGACATGCCACAAACAATGAGCAGTTCTTC
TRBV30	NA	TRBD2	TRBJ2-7	CAWRVTSGSSYEQYF	TGTGCCTGGAGGGTAACTAGCGGGAGTTCCTACGAGCAGTACTTC
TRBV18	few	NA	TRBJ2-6	CASSPPNRAYSGANVLTF	TGTGCCAGCTCACCGCCGAACAGGGCCTACTCTGGGGCCAACGTCCTGACTTTC
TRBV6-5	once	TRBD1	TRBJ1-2	CASRRDRRGGYTF	TGTGCCAGCAGACGGGACAGAAGAGGTGGCTACACCTTC
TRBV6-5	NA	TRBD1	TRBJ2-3	CASSSGQGGTQYF	TGTGCCAGCAGCTCCGGACAGGGGGGCACGCAGTATTTT
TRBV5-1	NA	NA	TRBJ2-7	CASSSGQPYEQYF	TGCGCCAGCAGCTCCGGACAGCCCTACGAGCAGTACTTC
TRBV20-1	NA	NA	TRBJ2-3	CSAYSRDTQYF	TGCAGTGCTTATTCTCGGGATACGCAGTATTTT
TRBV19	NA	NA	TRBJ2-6	CASSSFLGQSQTGANVLTF	TGTGCCAGTTCTTCGTTCCTTGGACAGTCTCAGACTGGGGCCAACGTCCTGACTTTC